These T cell receptor beta chains were read from a single sample in a study of neurological immune-mediated disorders. MiXCR, applied by TCRdb to the 5' RACE reads, yields one record per CDR3 protein. The data show around 19,000 distinct CDR3 sequences, with about 11% seen just once and around 28% held by the top ten. Input material: CD8+ T cells from blood. These receptors all stem from a woman in her 50s in good health. CDR3s leave out the opening cysteine and the closing phenylalanine or tryptophan.

v_gene,j_gene,CDR3aa
TRBV20-1,TRBJ2-7,SAPQRGLTYEQY
TRBV4-3,TRBJ2-7,ASSQEFNRGPYEQY
TRBV28,TRBJ1-2,ASSYEYSYGYT
TRBV7-9,TRBJ2-7,ASSSERGLLYEQY
TRBV10-2,TRBJ1-2,ATGTGYGYT
TRBV4-3,TRBJ2-3,ASSQKGSSTDTQY
TRBV29-1,TRBJ1-1,SVDTGGTEAF
TRBV14,TRBJ1-2,ASSQMTEVNYGYT
TRBV7-9,TRBJ1-5,ASSRDASNQPQH
TRBV4-1,TRBJ2-4,ASSPEVGGRAAKNIQY
TRBV7-9,TRBJ2-1,ASSTRDTEQF
TRBV9,TRBJ1-5,ASSGLGGQPQH
TRBV24-1,TRBJ2-2,ATSDLVTGELF
TRBV7-6,TRBJ2-7,ASSLSQFYEQY
TRBV9,TRBJ2-2,ASSTSGSGVGELF
TRBV14,TRBJ2-2,ASSQELVGELF
TRBV20-1,TRBJ1-5,SAWTYGQPQH
TRBV5-1,TRBJ2-7,ASSGTGEGVYEQY
TRBV7-9,TRBJ2-7,ASSLAPRQGGEWYEQY
TRBV12-3/TRBV12-4,TRBJ2-2,ASSYHTGELF
TRBV20-1,TRBJ2-7,SFKQGSEQY
TRBV14,TRBJ2-1,ASSQRTTPYNEQF
TRBV5-6,TRBJ2-2,ASSAGLAGGFGELF
TRBV7-2,TRBJ2-1,ASSFFSGRASSYNEQF
TRBV20-1,TRBJ1-4,SASSWDTATNEKLF
TRBV6-1,TRBJ1-1,ASSAREGTEAF
TRBV20-1,TRBJ1-1,SAGTGDTEAF
TRBV20-1,TRBJ1-5,SAAPEGFGQPQH
TRBV7-2,TRBJ2-1,ASSLEGAASYNEQF
TRBV27,TRBJ1-5,ASGFPGQGTKAQH
TRBV10-3,TRBJ2-1,AIREEGWDEQF
TRBV29-1,TRBJ2-7,SVEESAGTGAYEQY
TRBV29-1,TRBJ2-2,SVLQGNTGELF
TRBV10-3,TRBJ1-5,AISESQGLNQPQH
TRBV7-6,TRBJ2-5,ASSTGLAKTETQY
TRBV19,TRBJ1-1,ASSIAGGVL
TRBV10-3,TRBJ1-5,AINEVGQPQH
TRBV28,TRBJ2-7,ASSWSGQALYTYEQY
TRBV20-1,TRBJ2-1,SAPPASGGGPYNEQF
TRBV4-3,TRBJ2-5,ASSLRWEGRLYQETQY
TRBV15,TRBJ2-7,ATSRERAGDEQY
TRBV10-1,TRBJ1-5,ASSELQLAEQPQH
TRBV7-9,TRBJ2-7,ASSHGAGIPYEQY
TRBV18,TRBJ1-4,ASSPPYTTNEKLF
TRBV12-3/TRBV12-4,TRBJ2-7,ASSIGQGNYEQY
TRBV7-8,TRBJ2-1,ASSGARLALHNEQF
TRBV6-6,TRBJ2-5,ASSPDRMVETQY